This TCR beta chain was recovered during a study of blood T cells in healthy people across ages. Study at large: With template switching, about one barcoded beta molecule was captured per two T cells.

Combining a sample-barcoded 5' primer with a J-beta primer mix, a second PCR ran for about 6 to 11 cycles. Every sample gave at least 3 million paired-end reads containing CDR3. Via MiXCR, TCRdb re-called the 5' RACE reads, giving one row per CDR3 protein. The table records hundreds of thousands of distinct CDR3 sequences, approximately 29% of them present only once. This clonotype was detected many times. The antigen is not known. Overall study findings and caveats: Roughly linear declines in TCR beta diversity per million T cells occurred with age. TCR beta diversity tracked closely with naive T cell percentage.

The CDR3 contains 13 residues. The junction had 1 base not matched to a gene; V was cut back by 4 bases and J by 3 bases. Germline assignment: CDR1 SGHTA and CDR2 FQGNSA. This receptor was identified in a woman of 80 years or more in good health. The sample consisted of blood. The rearrangement links TRBV7-2 to TRBJ2-7, with 9 bases aligning to TRBD2. DNA for the CDR3: TGTGCCAGCAGCTCGACTAGCGGCTACGAGCAGTACTTC. Translating it yields CASSSTSGYEQYF.